This TCR beta chain was found in a study of blood T cell repertoires in COVID-19. Across the study: Specimens from acute and convalescent COVID-19 originated in the United States, Italy and Spain. Sources were T cells, B-cell-depleted T cells, or PBMCs; the material itself was cDNA or gDNA.

This clone has only a few counts. Authors' analysis steps: Amplification of reference gene primers was used by the study to estimate nucleated cell counts. The method was immunoSEQ multiplex PCR; TCRdb's version includes in-frame clones alone and lacks a portion of them. That table gives V, J and clone size, and the DNA gave D and trimming. The sample carries under 40,000 clones, more than 80% recorded once. The CDR3 has 14 residues. In germline, CDR1 is SNHLY, CDR2 FYNNEI. Trimming pared 7 bases from V and 3 bases from J, leaving 16 bases between. The origin of this receptor is a woman aged 70-85 years with acute or convalescent COVID-19. The sequencing sample was made of peripheral blood. V usage is TRBV2 and J usage is TRBJ2-7, with a weak D call TRBD1 (6 bases). CDR3 amino acids: CASTLIRGSYEQYF. In DNA, the CDR3 is TGTGCCAGCACCTTGATCAGGGGAAGCTACGAGCAGTACTTC.